This T cell receptor beta chain appears in the sequencing data of a study of human T cells and chemical hapten exposure. Study information: The sensitizer, 2% DPC, was used on about 2 cm by about 2 cm of upper inner arm skin.

The CDR3 covers 15 residues. V was clipped by 3 bases and J by 4 bases, with 13 bases between them. Germline V gene lookup returns CDR1 SGHRS and CDR2 YFSETQ. The sample holds many counts of this clonotype. Time point here: patch test 1, 2 weeks after DPC sensitization. Treatment meaning: therapeutic diphenylcyclopropenone sensitization with weekly scalp DPC. One entry per CDR3 protein, called by TCRdb with MiXCR from the RACE reads. The repertoire holds more than 95,000 distinct CDR3 sequences, 9% to 13% seen once, with 1.4% in the top ten. The V call is TRBV5-1, the J call TRBJ1-4; D possibly corresponds to TRBD1 (5 bases). The source is a woman in her 50s with alopecia areata. Some clones in this sample may be carry-over from other donors' samples. The input for sequencing was whole blood, taken in connection with sensitization to the hapten diphenylcyclopropenone (DPC). The CDR3 region is CASSSGGTINEKLFF. CDR3 DNA: TGCGCCAGCAGCTCTGGAGGGACTATTAATGAAAAACTGTTTTTT.